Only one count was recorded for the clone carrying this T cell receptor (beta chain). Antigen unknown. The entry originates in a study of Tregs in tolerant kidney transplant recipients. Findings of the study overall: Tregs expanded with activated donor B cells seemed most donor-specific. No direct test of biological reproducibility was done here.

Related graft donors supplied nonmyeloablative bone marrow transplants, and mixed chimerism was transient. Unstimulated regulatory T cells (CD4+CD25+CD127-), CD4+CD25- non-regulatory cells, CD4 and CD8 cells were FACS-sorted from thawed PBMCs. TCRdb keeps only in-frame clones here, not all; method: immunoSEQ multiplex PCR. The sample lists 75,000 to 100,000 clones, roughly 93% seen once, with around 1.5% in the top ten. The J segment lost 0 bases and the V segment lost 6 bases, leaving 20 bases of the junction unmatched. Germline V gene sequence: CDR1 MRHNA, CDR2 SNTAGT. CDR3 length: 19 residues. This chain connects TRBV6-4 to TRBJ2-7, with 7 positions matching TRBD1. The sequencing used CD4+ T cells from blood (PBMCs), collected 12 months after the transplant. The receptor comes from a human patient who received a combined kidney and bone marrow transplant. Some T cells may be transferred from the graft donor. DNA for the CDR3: TGTGCCAGCAGGGACGATTCTACGAGTAACGGGACAGACTCCTACGAGCAGTACTTC. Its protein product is CASRDDSTSNGTDSYEQYF.